The 5 T cell receptor beta chains presented below share a single source sample, sequenced in a study of blood T cell repertoires in COVID-19. Libraries were prepared by immunoSEQ multiplex PCR; TCRdb keeps only in-frame clonotypes and omits some of them. Here the sample spans around 160,000 clones, roughly 80% being singletons. Material for sequencing was PBMCs or T cells enriched from blood (not recorded which). Receptor source: a woman aged 55-70 years who had recovered from COVID-19.

The CDR3 spells CASSPQTDRGLGYGYTF. CDR3 DNA sequence: TGTGCCAGCTCACCACAAACAGACAGGGGGCTGGGCTATGGCTACACCTTC. This chain connects TRBV18 to TRBJ1-2; TRBD1 aligns across 10 bases. Germline values: CDR1 KGHSH, CDR2 LQKENI. This CDR3 contains 17 residues. Unmatched junction bases numbered 9, after V lost 1 base and J lost 4 bases.

The J gene is TRBJ1-5, the V gene TRBV6-6; D unclear. V lost 1 base to trimming and J lost 7 bases, with 5 bases between them. The germline gives CDR1 MNHNY, CDR2 SVGAGI (reference sequence). The CDR3 is 12 residues long. CDR3 in amino acids: CASSYFEQPQHF. The CDR3, as DNA: TGTGCCAGCAGTTACTTCGAGCAGCCCCAGCATTTT.

The chain joins TRBV24-1 to TRBJ2-3, with TRBD2 as a possible D gene (6 bases). The CDR3 totals 14 residues. Trimming removed 4 bases from V and 4 bases from J, with 11 bases in between. Germline loops: CDR1 KGHDR, CDR2 SFDVKD. CDR3 DNA: TGTGCCACCAGTGACCCGGGACTTCCAGATACGCAGTATTTT. This translates into CATSDPGLPDTQYF.

J is TRBJ2-3 and V is TRBV4-2; 7 nucleotides align to TRBD2. The CDR3 has 16 residues. The germline V gene encodes CDR1 LGHNA and CDR2 YNFKEQ. J lost 2 bases, V lost 4 bases, and 9 bases had no gene match. The chain's CDR3 is CASSPSGTTYTDTQYF. CDR3 in DNA: TGTGCCAGCAGCCCCTCCGGGACTACCTACACAGATACGCAGTATTTT.

This clone was recorded once. The chain uses TRBV5-6 and TRBJ1-2, with 7 positions matching TRBD1. V dropped 3 bases and J dropped 4; count of bases not matched to a gene: 9. Germline loops: CDR1 SGHDT, CDR2 YYEEEE. The CDR3 length is 15 residues. The CDR3 DNA reads TGTGCCAGCAGCTCCGGTCCAGGGGGTAGCTATGGCTACACCTTC. Translated, it gives CASSSGPGGSYGYTF. The whole variable domain, remainder taken from reference TRBV5-6 and TRBJ1-2, is DAGVTQSPTHLIKTRGQQVTLRCSPKSGHDTVSWYQQALGQGPQFIFQYYEEEERQRGNFPDRFSGHQFPNYSSELNVNALLLGDSALYLCASSSGPGGSYGYTFGSGTRLTVV.